One TCR beta chain is described in this entry. This sample was taken from a study of blood T cell repertoires in COVID-19. Study at large: The United States, Italy and Spain provided the acute and convalescent COVID-19 samples.

Germline V lookup: CDR1 SGHTA, CDR2 FQGTGA. The CDR3 is made up of 15 amino acids. The ends lost 1 base at V and 4 bases at J; junction bases unmatched: 2. Source study methods: Reference gene primer amplification yielded estimated nucleated cell counts. Sequencing was performed with immunoSEQ multiplex PCR; in TCRdb, only in-frame clones are kept and a portion is missing. The DNA gave D and trimming, while V, J and clone size come from that table. Of some 41,000 clones listed, 82% are singletons. The sequencing input was peripheral blood. This TCR was sampled from a woman in her 70s with acute or convalescent COVID-19. This chain uses TRBV7-3 with TRBJ2-3; 10 bases line up with TRBD2. The CDR3 sequence: CASSLMSGRADTQYF. CDR3 nucleotides: TGTGCCAGCAGCTTAATGAGCGGGAGGGCAGATACGCAGTATTTT.